Each of the 19 T cell receptor beta chains below was sequenced from the same sample in a study of T cells after yellow fever vaccination. From the 5' RACE reads, TCRdb called clonotypes with MiXCR, one entry per CDR3 protein. The sample consists of some 63,000 distinct CDR3 sequences, roughly 7.4% of them appearing once. The sample in question was CD8+ T cells sorted from PBMCs, obtained 15 days after the yellow fever booster vaccination. The receptors stem from a man aged 30 to 45 who received the YFV17D yellow fever vaccine.

This clonotype was recorded many times. The chain links TRBV7-9 to TRBJ2-1; D remains unclear. CDR3 length equals 14 residues. V was clipped by 4 bases and J by 7 bases, with 14 bases between them. From germline, CDR1 is SEHNR and CDR2 FQNEAQ (reference sequence). CDR3 nucleotide sequence: TGTGCCAGCAGCTCCCAGGAGTTGATAAATGAGCAGTTCTTC. Amino acids: CASSSQELINEQFF.

This clonotype was detected ten times or more. The CDR3 here is CASSFSAGAEAFF. CDR3 sequence (DNA): TGTGCCAGCAGTTTCTCGGCAGGGGCTGAAGCTTTCTTT. V is TRBV27 and J is TRBJ1-1, with a possible D match to TRBD1 (6 bases). The V gene's germline CDR1 is MNHEY and CDR2 SMNVEV (reference sequence). This CDR3 contains 13 residues. V was trimmed by 3 bases and J by 6 bases, leaving 11 bases between them.

This clonotype occurred many times. This chain connects TRBV6-2 or TRBV6-3 to TRBJ2-1; D remains unclear. Germline loops: CDR1 MNHEY, CDR2 SVGEGT. The CDR3 covers 12 residues. Deletions cut 2 bases from V and 7 bases from J, with 6 bases between. CDR3 nucleotides: TGTGCCAGCAGTTACGTCCGGAATGAGCAGTTCTTC. Its protein product is CASSYVRNEQFF.

This clonotype appeared a few times. The chain uses TRBV15 and TRBJ2-7; D is uncertain. This CDR3 comprises 13 residues. Trimming removed 2 bases at V and 6 bases at J, with 11 bases between. The germline V gene encodes CDR1 LNHNV and CDR2 YYDKDF (reference sequence). Written as DNA, the CDR3 is TGTGCCACCAGCAGACGACCCCCGGGCGAGCAGTACTTC. Its protein is CATSRRPPGEQYF.

This clonotype occurred many times. V is TRBV15 and J is TRBJ1-5, with 9 bases identical to TRBD1. The CDR3 sequence is 19 residues long. CDR1 LNHNV and CDR2 YYDKDF come from the germline V gene (reference sequence). After removal of 4 bases from V and 1 base from J, the junction contained 14 bases not matched to a gene. DNA of the CDR3: TGTGCCACCAGCACGTCAATTACCGGGACAGGGTCGAGCAATCAGCCCCAGCATTTT. This gives the protein CATSTSITGTGSSNQPQHF.

This clonotype appeared many times. The genes are TRBV5-1 and TRBJ2-7; 7 bases match TRBD2. Trimming cost V 4 bases and J 3 bases; bases outside gene matches: 7. The CDR3 is made up of 14 amino acids. CDR1 and CDR2 from the germline V gene are SGHRS and YFSETQ. The CDR3 DNA reads as TGCGCCAGCAGCCTGGGAGGGCCGGGCTACGAGCAGTACTTC. Translating gives CASSLGGPGYEQYF.

Many counts were recorded for this clonotype. The chain recombines TRBV27 with TRBJ2-1; tentatively, D is TRBD2 (6 bases). The CDR3 spans 14 residues. Germline CDR1 reads MNHEY; CDR2 reads SMNVEV (reference sequence). V lost 6 bases to trimming and J lost 7 bases, with 16 bases between them. The CDR3 coding sequence is TGTGCCAGCAGGACCCAATTTCGGGGGAATGAGCAGTTCTTC. Amino acid sequence: CASRTQFRGNEQFF.

Ten or more counts support this clonotype. The chain joins TRBV3-1 to TRBJ2-7; D remains unclear. The length of the CDR3 is 15 residues. The V gene's germline CDR1 is LGHDT and CDR2 YNNKEL (reference sequence). V was pared by 0 bases and J by 7 bases, with 16 bases between. The CDR3 DNA reads TGTGCCAGCAGCCAAGACTATGGTCAGAAAGGGGAGCAGTACTTC. This sequence encodes CASSQDYGQKGEQYF.

In this sample, this clonotype turned up many times. This sequence joins TRBV4-2 and TRBJ2-7, with 9 bases fitting TRBD1. V shed 4 bases and J 3 bases; nucleotides not matched to a gene: 4. CDR1 is LGHNA, CDR2 YNFKEQ, per germline. This CDR3 is 14 amino acids long. The chain's CDR3 is CASSPGQGIYEQYF. CDR3 sequence (DNA): TGTGCCAGCAGCCCTGGACAGGGGATCTACGAGCAGTACTTC.

This clonotype occurred a few times. The chain carries TRBV12-3 or TRBV12-4 and TRBJ2-1; tentative D call: TRBD1 (5 bases). Trimming shortened V by 6 bases and J by 4 bases, and 13 bases separated the two germline ends. The CDR3 length is 14 residues. CDR3: CASSLTQGYNEQFF. The CDR3 DNA reads as TGTGCCAGCAGCCTTACGCAGGGTTACAATGAGCAGTTCTTC.

This clonotype was detected many times. This sequence joins TRBV21-1 and TRBJ2-1; the D call TRBD1 from the table was never checked on the DNA. TRBV21-1 is tagged as a pseudogene. The CDR3 is 17 amino acids. The CDR3 bases are TGTGCCAGCAGCTGGGATAGTCCGGGACAGGGGTACAATGAGCAGTTCTTC. It codes for CASSWDSPGQGYNEQFF.

This clonotype occurred many times. The chain couples TRBV4-3 to TRBJ1-1; D call uncertain. The germline CDR1 and CDR2 sequences are LGHNA and YSLEER. The CDR3 is 13 amino acids. Trimming took off 0 bases at V and 3 bases at J, with 5 bases between the two ends. CDR3 nucleotides: TGCGCCAGCAGCCAAGACAGTGACACTGAAGCTTTCTTT. Translating it yields CASSQDSDTEAFF.

This clonotype came up many times. The rearrangement uses TRBV4-3 and TRBJ2-7; D may match TRBD1 or TRBD2 (6 bases each). The CDR3 covers 15 residues. Germline CDR1 is LGHNA and CDR2 is YSLEER. Trimming took off 4 bases at V and 3 bases at J, with 16 bases between the two ends. CDR3 sequence: CASSPRRGTYYEQYF. The CDR3 nucleotides are TGCGCCAGCAGCCCCCGGAGGGGGACTTACTACGAGCAGTACTTC.

Many counts were recorded for this clonotype. This chain connects TRBV9 to TRBJ2-7; D is unresolved. The CDR3 is 13 amino acids. Germline V lookup: CDR1 SGDLS, CDR2 YYNGEE. V was cut by 0 bases and J by 4 bases, with 8 bases left in between. The CDR3 DNA reads TGTGCCAGCAGCGTAGTCCCGGGTTACGAGCAGTACTTC. Translating it yields CASSVVPGYEQYF.

This clonotype occurred many times. V usage is TRBV5-1 and J usage is TRBJ2-1; 14 nucleotides line up with TRBD2. The J segment lost 15 bases and the V segment lost 5 bases, leaving 22 bases of the junction unmatched. The germline V gene encodes CDR1 SGHRS and CDR2 YFSETQ. This CDR3 is built from 18 residues. CDR3 nucleotide sequence: TGCGCCAGCAGTGCGCGGGGAGGGGCCGCAGGGACTAGCGGGAGAATGTTCTTC. Encoded protein: CASSARGGAAGTSGRMFF.

This rearrangement joins TRBV29-1 to TRBJ2-5; either TRBD1 or TRBD2 may supply D (6 bases each). The CDR3 spans 16 residues. Germline V gene sequence: CDR1 SQVTM, CDR2 ANQGSEA. Trimming cost V 0 bases and J 5 bases, with 19 bases left between them. This CDR3 is CSVEEGGSGALETQYF. The CDR3 DNA is TGCAGCGTTGAAGAGGGGGGATCAGGGGCGTTGGAGACCCAGTACTTC.

The chain couples TRBV6-5 to TRBJ2-1; D gene ambiguous. In germline, CDR1 is MNHEY, CDR2 SVGAGI. V lost 2 bases and J lost 6, with 17 bases in between. The CDR3 extends over 16 amino acids. The CDR3 DNA follows: TGTGCCAGCAGTTACCCCCCGAGTGCAAACTCCAATGAGCAGTTCTTC. Translating gives CASSYPPSANSNEQFF.

This clonotype was recorded at least ten times. J is TRBJ2-3 and V is TRBV5-6, with TRBD1 identical over 9 bases. This CDR3 is built from 15 residues. J lost 1 base, V lost 2 bases, and 2 bases had no gene match. Looked up from germline, CDR1 is SGHDT and CDR2 is YYEEEE. This chain's CDR3 is CASSLWTGGTDTQYF. The CDR3 bases are TGTGCCAGCAGCTTATGGACAGGGGGCACAGATACGCAGTATTTT.

This clonotype was seen many times. The rearrangement joins TRBV20-1 to TRBJ1-5; D is uncertain. Germline CDR1 is DFQATT and CDR2 is SNEGSKA (reference sequence). CDR3 length: 16 amino acids. Between the trimmed V and J ends, which lost 1 base and 5 bases, there was a span of 18 bases. The CDR3 nucleotides read TGCAGTGCTAGAGTGATGGACGCCCCCCTTCATCAGCCCCAGCATTTT. Translated, it gives CSARVMDAPLHQPQHF.